One and the same sample provided the 14 T cell receptor beta chains below, sequenced in a study of human T cells and chemical hapten exposure (dated by TCRdb to the early 2020s). This specimen's time point label, interpreted: pre-sensitization, week 0. The meaning of the sample's treatment or condition label: therapeutic diphenylcyclopropenone sensitization with weekly scalp DPC. The library was built by means of RACE. TCRdb shows the sequencer as NextSeq 500. TCRdb applied fastp at Q25 and MiXCR to the public reads, then kept only in-frame beta chains. Under each unique CDR3 protein, matching rows form one entry showing the most common genes and DNA. Within this sample are a few hundred thousand distinct CDR3 sequences, with roughly 7.7% of them counted one time only. Together, the top ten hold 1.2% of the sample. The sample in question was whole blood, obtained in connection with sensitization to the hapten diphenylcyclopropenone (DPC). The origin of the receptors is a man aged 18 to 30 with alopecia areata. Some clones in this sample may be carry-over from other donors' samples.

The V call is TRBV6-4, the J call TRBJ2-1, with 11 bases lining up with TRBD2. Trimming at V came to 0 bases and at J to 4 bases, leaving 2 bases not matched to a gene. Germline V gives CDR1 MRHNA, CDR2 SNTAGT. This CDR3 is built from 16 residues. In nucleotides, the CDR3 is TGTGCCAGCAGTGACTCCCCTAGCGGGGGGTACAATGAGCAGTTCTTC. It is translated as CASSDSPSGGYNEQFF.

This chain uses TRBV11-2 with TRBJ2-3, with D possibly TRBD2 on 5 matching bases. Trimming pared 0 bases from V and 2 bases from J, leaving 15 bases between. CDR3 length: 17 amino acids. The V gene's germline CDR1 is SGHAT and CDR2 FQNNGV. The CDR3 loop is CASSLDPNGLLTDTQYF. The CDR3 nucleotides are TGTGCCAGCAGCTTAGACCCCAATGGACTGCTCACAGATACGCAGTATTTT.

This clonotype has at least ten counts. The chain links TRBV3-1 to TRBJ2-7; a weak D match, TRBD1 (6 bases). Trimming removed 5 bases from V and 5 bases from J, with 7 bases in between. The CDR3 runs to 11 residues. Germline V gives CDR1 LGHDT, CDR2 YNNKEL (reference sequence). As DNA, the CDR3 is TGTGCCAGCAGCAACAGGGACGAGCAGTACTTC. It is translated as CASSNRDEQYF.

This clonotype was detected only a few times. The chain links TRBV6-5 to TRBJ1-1; possibly TRBD1 for D (5 bases). The CDR3 extends over 16 amino acids. V lost 5 bases, J lost 0 bases, and 16 bases lay in between. CDR1 and CDR2 from the germline V gene are MNHEY and SVGAGI. The CDR3 DNA sequence: TGTGCCAGCAGTCGATCTCCACAGGAGATGAACACTGAAGCTTTCTTT. Translating gives CASSRSPQEMNTEAFF.

The CDR3 loop is CASSFQAGGVLDEQFF. CDR3 DNA: TGTGCCAGCAGTTTTCAAGCGGGGGGGGTTCTCGATGAGCAGTTCTTC. This chain uses TRBV27 with TRBJ2-1, with 10 nucleotides matching TRBD2. Trimming took 3 bases from V and 8 from J; bases not matched to a gene: 10. CDR1 and CDR2 from the germline V gene are MNHEY and SMNVEV (reference sequence). CDR3 length: 16 residues.

V gene TRBV12-3 or TRBV12-4 combines with J gene TRBJ2-2; D is possibly TRBD1 (6 bases). The CDR3 loop spans 17 amino acids. The V gene lost 3 bases and the J gene lost 0 bases, with 14 bases spanning the gap. CDR3 in amino acids: CASSFASGTPNTGELFF. CDR3 bases: TGTGCCAGCAGTTTCGCCTCCGGGACACCGAACACCGGGGAGCTGTTTTTT.

There are a few counts of this clonotype. The rearrangement links TRBV6-2 or TRBV6-3 to TRBJ1-5; weak D call: TRBD1 (6 bases). The germline CDR1 and CDR2 sequences are MNHEY and SVGEGT. The CDR3 runs to 17 residues. V dropped 2 bases and J dropped 1 base, with 15 bases sitting between them. The CDR3 bases are TGTGCCAGCAGTTACGTTCTGGGGGGCGGAAGCAATCAGCCCCAGCATTTT. Its translation is CASSYVLGGGSNQPQHF.

This clonotype was detected a few times. CDR3 loop: CASSSHTGANVLTF. The CDR3 nucleotides are TGTGCCAGCAGCTCCCACACTGGGGCCAACGTCCTGACTTTC. The chain couples TRBV11-2 to TRBJ2-6; no definite D call. The CDR3 covers 14 residues. Trimming pared 4 bases from V and 2 bases from J, leaving 6 bases between. Germline V gives CDR1 SGHAT, CDR2 FQNNGV.

The chain is built from TRBV11-2 and TRBJ2-3, with 8 bases that match TRBD2. V dropped 5 bases and J dropped 4; count of bases not matched to a gene: 8. Germline loops: CDR1 SGHAT, CDR2 FQNNGV. This CDR3 contains 15 residues. The CDR3, as DNA: TGTGCCAGCAGCCTAGGGACTAGGGCGGCAGATACGCAGTATTTT. Translation gives CASSLGTRAADTQYF.

Only a few counts were recorded for this clonotype. The rearrangement uses TRBV6-1 and TRBJ1-1, with D unclear. The CDR3 has 15 amino acids. Between the trimmed V and J ends, which lost 6 bases and 3 bases, there was a span of 17 bases. Germline CDR1 and CDR2: MNHNS and SASEGT. The CDR3 loop is CASRDPRRRHTEAFF. DNA for the CDR3: TGTGCCAGCAGGGACCCCCGCAGGAGGCACACTGAAGCTTTCTTT.

V is TRBV7-2 and J is TRBJ2-3; D gene ambiguous. The germline V and J ends were trimmed by 8 bases and 0 bases, with 6 bases remaining between them. CDR1 and CDR2 (germline): SGHTA, FQGNSA. The CDR3 covers 12 residues. The CDR3 here is CASGPSTDTQYF. DNA of the CDR3: TGTGCCAGCGGACCTAGCACAGATACGCAGTATTTT.

The V gene is TRBV6-2 or TRBV6-3, the J gene TRBJ2-3, with D tentatively TRBD1 or TRBD2 (6 bases each). CDR1 and CDR2 (germline): MNHEY, SVGEGT. V gave up 4 bases and J gave up 5 bases, with 10 bases separating them. The CDR3 sequence is 13 residues long. The chain's CDR3 is CASSWRGEDTQYF. The CDR3 nucleotides read TGTGCCAGCAGTTGGAGGGGGGAAGATACGCAGTATTTT.

In the case of this clonotype: A single base separates this from a much larger clone, so it may be a read error. The chain recombines TRBV6-5 with TRBJ2-2; D not certain. Per the germline V gene, CDR1 is MNHEY and CDR2 is SVGAGI. V was cut by 6 bases and J by 4 bases, with 18 bases left in between. The CDR3 is made up of 16 amino acids. CDR3 DNA sequence: TGTGCCAGCAGCGCAGGAACCACAGTTTCCACCGGGGAGCTGTTTTTT. Translation: CASSAGTTVSTGELFF.

The chain couples TRBV12-3 or TRBV12-4 to TRBJ1-1; perhaps TRBD1 as D (6 bases). The CDR3 totals 13 residues. V was pared by 5 bases and J by 6 bases, with 13 bases between. CDR3 region: CASSPTGYPEAFF. CDR3 nucleotides: TGTGCCAGCAGTCCAACAGGGTACCCTGAAGCTTTCTTT.